These T cell receptor beta chains were read from a single sample in a study of cytomegalovirus exposure and HLA in healthy donors. Generated by immunoSEQ multiplex PCR, the TCRdb table keeps only in-frame clones and is missing some. The repertoire holds about 100,000 clones, with around 79% as singletons. Specimen: PBMCs. These receptors were obtained from a male donor in good health and CMV-seropositive. Each CDR3 is given with its conserved first and last residue. Fields, in order: J gene, D gene, V gene, clone size, CDR3 DNA, CDR3 protein. D genes are given only for firm matches. Clone size, where shown, is once, few, many, or a class for clones that have expanded.

j_gene: TRBJ2-1; d_gene: NA; v_gene: TRBV7-6; abundance: few; CDR3nt: TGTGCCAGCACGGTACTTAGGGGCGGCTCCTACAATGAGCAGTTCTTC; CDR3aa: CASTVLRGGSYNEQFF
j_gene: TRBJ1-2; d_gene: TRBD1; v_gene: TRBV19; abundance: NA; CDR3nt: TGTGCCAGTAGTTCGCGGACAGGAACTGGCTACACCTTC; CDR3aa: CASSSRTGTGYTF
j_gene: TRBJ1-1; d_gene: NA; v_gene: TRBV5-1; abundance: NA; CDR3nt: TGCGCCAGCAGGGTTACAGGATCGAACACTGAAGCTTTCTTT; CDR3aa: CASRVTGSNTEAFF
j_gene: TRBJ2-5; d_gene: NA; v_gene: TRBV11-3; abundance: NA; CDR3nt: TGTGCCAGCAGCTTAGAGGCCAGAGAGACCCAGTACTTC; CDR3aa: CASSLEARETQYF
j_gene: TRBJ1-1; d_gene: NA; v_gene: TRBV7-9; abundance: few; CDR3nt: TGTGCCAGCAGCTTAGGCGGCGTGAACACTGAAGCTTTCTTT; CDR3aa: CASSLGGVNTEAFF
j_gene: TRBJ1-1; d_gene: NA; v_gene: TRBV5-5; abundance: NA; CDR3nt: TGTGCCAGCAGCTTCTCCCCCGACACTGAAGCTTTCTTT; CDR3aa: CASSFSPDTEAFF
j_gene: TRBJ2-2; d_gene: TRBD1; v_gene: TRBV29-1; abundance: NA; CDR3nt: TGCAGCGTCGCCCTGGAATGGACAGGGACCACCGGGGAGCTGTTTTTT; CDR3aa: CSVALEWTGTTGELFF
j_gene: TRBJ1-4; d_gene: TRBD1; v_gene: TRBV25-1; abundance: NA; CDR3nt: TGTGCCAGCAATCACAGGGGGCAGGGTGAAAAACTGTTTTTT; CDR3aa: CASNHRGQGEKLFF
j_gene: TRBJ2-5; d_gene: TRBD2; v_gene: TRBV11-3; abundance: NA; CDR3nt: TGTGCCAGCAGCTTAATGGGGACTAGCGGGGGGTCAGGAGAGACCCAGTACTTC; CDR3aa: CASSLMGTSGGSGETQYF
j_gene: TRBJ2-1; d_gene: TRBD1; v_gene: TRBV5-4; abundance: NA; CDR3nt: TGTGCCAGCAGCTTGGGGGGACAGGGAGATGAGCAGTTCTTC; CDR3aa: CASSLGGQGDEQFF
j_gene: TRBJ2-7; d_gene: TRBD2; v_gene: TRBV4-3; abundance: NA; CDR3nt: TGCGCCAGCAGCCAAGCGTCGGGACTAGCCTACGAGCAGTACTTC; CDR3aa: CASSQASGLAYEQYF
j_gene: TRBJ2-1; d_gene: TRBD2; v_gene: TRBV7-2; abundance: once; CDR3nt: TGTGCCAGCAGCCCGCAGACTAGCGGGGGGGCATCCAATGAGCAGTTCTTC; CDR3aa: CASSPQTSGGASNEQFF
j_gene: TRBJ2-3; d_gene: NA; v_gene: TRBV7-2; abundance: few; CDR3nt: TGTGCCAGCAGCCCTCAGGGAGGCGTCGTTGATACGCAGTATTTT; CDR3aa: CASSPQGGVVDTQYF
j_gene: TRBJ1-1; d_gene: TRBD1; v_gene: TRBV5-1; abundance: NA; CDR3nt: TGCGCCAGCAGCGTAAGACAGGGGGCGTATGATGAAGCTTTCTTT; CDR3aa: CASSVRQGAYDEAFF
j_gene: TRBJ2-3; d_gene: TRBD2; v_gene: TRBV28; abundance: NA; CDR3nt: TGTGCCAGCAGCGGACTAGCGGGGGGGACTATTAGCACAGATACGCAGTATTTT; CDR3aa: CASSGLAGGTISTDTQYF
j_gene: TRBJ2-2; d_gene: TRBD1; v_gene: TRBV5-1; abundance: NA; CDR3nt: TGCGCCAGCAGCTCCGGACAGGGGGCGAACACCGGGGAGCTGTTTTTT; CDR3aa: CASSSGQGANTGELFF
j_gene: TRBJ1-2; d_gene: NA; v_gene: TRBV9; abundance: NA; CDR3nt: TGTGCCAGCAGCGGACCCGGGACAAAGCTCTATGGCTACACCTTC; CDR3aa: CASSGPGTKLYGYTF
j_gene: TRBJ2-4; d_gene: NA; v_gene: TRBV5-4; abundance: few; CDR3nt: TGTGCCAGCACACCCCCAACCGACAGAAACATTCAGTACTTC; CDR3aa: CASTPPTDRNIQYF
j_gene: TRBJ2-7; d_gene: TRBD1; v_gene: TRBV5-4; abundance: NA; CDR3nt: TGTGCCAGCAGCTTGGAGACAGGGAGCGACGAGCAGTACTTC; CDR3aa: CASSLETGSDEQYF
j_gene: TRBJ2-7; d_gene: NA; v_gene: TRBV13; abundance: NA; CDR3nt: TGTGCCAGCAGCTTATTCGGGGGTAGCTCCTACGAGCAGTACTTC; CDR3aa: CASSLFGGSSYEQYF
j_gene: TRBJ2-3; d_gene: TRBD2; v_gene: TRBV4-3; abundance: NA; CDR3nt: TGCGCCAGCAGCCAGGGGTTGGGGGGGAACACAGATACGCAGTATTTT; CDR3aa: CASSQGLGGNTDTQYF
j_gene: TRBJ1-2; d_gene: NA; v_gene: TRBV19; abundance: NA; CDR3nt: TGTGCCAGTAGTAAAGACCATAACTATGGCTACACCTTC; CDR3aa: CASSKDHNYGYTF
j_gene: TRBJ1-5; d_gene: TRBD1; v_gene: TRBV11-2; abundance: NA; CDR3nt: TGTGCCAGCAGCCCGGGACAGGGAGTAGGTCAGCCCCAGCATTTT; CDR3aa: CASSPGQGVGQPQHF
j_gene: TRBJ2-7; d_gene: TRBD2; v_gene: TRBV11-3; abundance: NA; CDR3nt: TGTGCCAGCAGCTTGGGGAGGGCTGGCGAGCAGTACTTC; CDR3aa: CASSLGRAGEQYF
j_gene: TRBJ2-7; d_gene: TRBD1; v_gene: TRBV29-1; abundance: NA; CDR3nt: TGCAGCGTTGCCCGACAGGGATTGAGAGAGCAGTACTTC; CDR3aa: CSVARQGLREQYF
j_gene: TRBJ1-2; d_gene: NA; v_gene: TRBV10-1; abundance: NA; CDR3nt: TGCGCCAGCAGTGATGGCACTAACTATGGCTACACCTTC; CDR3aa: CASSDGTNYGYTF
j_gene: TRBJ2-1; d_gene: NA; v_gene: TRBV5-8; abundance: NA; CDR3nt: TGTGCCAGCAGCACCTGGGCGTCCGTAGTGCAGTTCTTC; CDR3aa: CASSTWASVVQFF
j_gene: TRBJ1-5; d_gene: NA; v_gene: TRBV21-1; abundance: NA; CDR3nt: TGTGCCAGCAGCCCGAGCGGACAGGGTAGCAATCAGCCCCAGCATTTT; CDR3aa: CASSPSGQGSNQPQHF
j_gene: TRBJ2-5; d_gene: TRBD1; v_gene: TRBV7-2; abundance: NA; CDR3nt: TGTGCCAGCAGCTTAGGTGCAGGGGGCTATTTAGAGACCCAGTACTTC; CDR3aa: CASSLGAGGYLETQYF
j_gene: TRBJ2-5; d_gene: TRBD2; v_gene: TRBV7-9; abundance: NA; CDR3nt: TGTGCCAGCAGCTCCCGCGGACTAGCGGGGGGGCCACAGACCCAGTACTTC; CDR3aa: CASSSRGLAGGPQTQYF
j_gene: TRBJ1-5; d_gene: NA; v_gene: TRBV5-4; abundance: NA; CDR3nt: TGTGCCAGCAGGGACCGGGGGGGTCCCCAGCATTTT; CDR3aa: CASRDRGGPQHF
j_gene: TRBJ1-4; d_gene: NA; v_gene: TRBV18; abundance: NA; CDR3nt: TGTGCCAGCTCACCACCCGTGGGCGCTTGGCCTATAGAACTGTTTTTT; CDR3aa: CASSPPVGAWPIELFF
j_gene: TRBJ2-3; d_gene: NA; v_gene: TRBV7-2; abundance: NA; CDR3nt: TGTGCCAGCAGCCTGGACATTAGCACAGATACGCAGTATTTT; CDR3aa: CASSLDISTDTQYF